This T cell receptor beta chain was recovered during a study of OX40 agonist ivuxolimab in advanced cancers. Repertoires were generated with immunoSEQ multiplex PCR, while TCRdb's copy carries only in-frame clones and drops some. The sample lists about 62,000 clones, 92% seen once, with 0.62% in the top ten. Germline V gives CDR1 SGHNT, CDR2 YYREEE (reference sequence). V was pared by 0 bases and J by 4 bases, with 10 bases between. The CDR3 extends over 14 amino acids. The genes are TRBV5-4 and TRBJ1-2; D perhaps matches TRBD1 (5 bases). This clonotype originated in an adult with an advanced solid tumor such as melanoma, head and neck, liver or kidney cancer. This specimen was CD4+ or CD8+ T cells sorted from blood, taken in a trial of the OX40 agonist ivuxolimab. DNA for the CDR3: TGTGCCAGCAGCTTGGCGCAGGGCCCCTATGGCTACACCTTC. It codes for CASSLAQGPYGYTF. Combining the CDR3 with reference TRBV5-4 and TRBJ1-2 gives the whole variable domain ETGVTQSPTHLIKTRGQQVTLRCSSQSGHNTVSWYQQALGQGPQFIFQYYREEENGRGNFPPRFSGLQFPNYSSELNVNALELDDSALYLCASSLAQGPYGYTFGSGTRLTVV.